Ten or more counts support the clone carrying this TCR beta chain. What it binds is not known. Germline V gene lookup returns CDR1 KGHDR and CDR2 SFDVKD. V was trimmed by 4 bases and J by 2 bases, leaving 13 bases between them. This CDR3 has 15 residues. These data are taken from a study of T cells in Graves' hyperthyroidism and ophthalmopathy. Study-level points and caveats: Separation of ophthalmopathy from stable hyperthyroidism was achieved by a 13 V-J model.

It was RNA transcripts that yielded the amplified TCR beta CDR3 regions. HTBI primers were used for first-round RT-PCR of the TCR CDR3. TCRdb re-derived calls from the multiplex PCR reads in MiXCR, one entry per CDR3 protein. The table has hundreds of thousands of distinct CDR3 sequences, 45% seen once; the top ten hold more than 7%. The sample taken for sequencing was peripheral blood or thyroid tissue (not recorded which). The clonotype comes from an adult man with Graves' disease, either hyperthyroidism or ophthalmopathy (not recorded which). This chain joins TRBV24-1 and TRBJ1-2, with D possibly matching TRBD1 (5 bases). The CDR3 is CATSDQSGPNYGYTF. For the CDR3, the DNA is TGTGCCACCAGTGACCAATCGGGACCGAACTATGGCTACACCTTC.